One sample yielded the 22 T cell receptor beta chains listed below, sequenced in a study (dated by TCRdb to 2015 to 2016). Receptor amplification or capture employed RT-PCR. The sequencer was an Illumina MiSeq. TCRdb cleaned the public reads at Q25 with fastp, built clones with MiXCR and kept in-frame beta chains. Rows matching on CDR3 protein sequence are summarized as one entry with the most common DNA and genes. The sample profile shows about 680,000 distinct CDR3 sequences; 14% of them were found once. The ten top clones hold 3% to 4.5% of the sample. The sample taken for sequencing was memory CD4+ T cells from blood. Source of these receptors: a female donor in good health, serving as a healthy control.

V and J are TRBV20-1 and TRBJ2-1, with 7 bases fitting TRBD1. The V and J ends lost 5 bases and 4 bases, in that order; junction bases with no gene match: 5. This CDR3 comprises 13 residues. CDR1 and CDR2 from the germline V gene are DFQATT and SNEGSKA (reference sequence). The CDR3 sequence is CSALDRPYNEQFF. The CDR3, as DNA: TGCAGTGCTTTGGACAGGCCGTACAATGAGCAGTTCTTC.

The genes are TRBV12-5 and TRBJ1-1; D uncertain. CDR3 length: 13 residues. Trimming pared 1 base from V and 4 bases from J, leaving 7 bases between. Germline CDR1 reads LGHNT; CDR2 reads FRNRAP. The CDR3 sequence: CASGLEVGTEAFF. CDR3 nucleotide sequence: TGTGCTAGTGGTTTGGAGGTGGGCACTGAAGCTTTCTTT. Filled out from reference TRBV12-5 and TRBJ1-1, the complete variable domain reads DARVTQTPRHKVTEMGQEVTMRCQPILGHNTVFWYRQTMMQGLELLAYFRNRAPLDDSGMPKDRFSAEMPDATLATLKIQPSEPRDSAVYFCASGLEVGTEAFFGQGTRLTVV.

The V call is TRBV7-2, the J call TRBJ2-2, with 8 bases lining up with TRBD1. The germline V gene has CDR1 SGHTA and CDR2 FQGNSA. Trimming at V came to 5 bases and at J to 6 bases, leaving 8 bases not matched to a gene. The CDR3 covers 15 residues. CDR3 residues: CASSAWTGIAGELFF. CDR3 bases: TGTGCCAGCAGCGCCTGGACAGGGATCGCCGGGGAGCTGTTTTTT.

This clonotype was recorded many times. The chain employs TRBV7-2 and TRBJ1-1; D is uncertain. Trimming took 1 base from V and 4 from J, leaving 13 bases between them. This CDR3 has 15 residues. Germline CDR1 and CDR2: SGHTA and FQGNSA. CDR3 loop: CASSLVPERSTEAFF. The CDR3 DNA is TGTGCCAGCAGCTTAGTCCCGGAGCGGAGCACTGAAGCTTTCTTT.

The chain carries TRBV20-1 and TRBJ2-3, with D perhaps TRBD1 or TRBD2 (7 bases each). From germline, CDR1 is DFQATT and CDR2 SNEGSKA (reference sequence). CDR3 length: 15 residues. V was trimmed by 3 bases and J by 4 bases, leaving 17 bases between them. CDR3 region: CSARAEGGGADTQYF. As DNA, the CDR3 is TGCAGTGCTAGGGCCGAGGGAGGGGGCGCAGATACGCAGTATTTT.

This clonotype was detected a few times. The chain employs TRBV7-2 and TRBJ1-2, with 7 bases that match TRBD1. V shed 3 bases and J 5 bases; nucleotides not matched to a gene: 9. CDR1 and CDR2 (germline): SGHTA, FQGNSA. The CDR3 spans 15 residues. The CDR3 region is CASSFRGGPEYGYTF. CDR3 in DNA: TGTGCCAGCAGCTTTCGAGGGGGCCCAGAGTATGGCTACACCTTC.

V and J are TRBV12-3 or TRBV12-4 and TRBJ1-5, with 9 nucleotides matching TRBD1. CDR3 size: 15 residues. Trimming took 8 bases from V and 6 from J; bases not matched to a gene: 11. The CDR3 sequence is CASGTQGAVSQPQHF. Here the CDR3 DNA reads TGTGCCAGCGGGACACAGGGGGCGGTTAGTCAGCCCCAGCATTTT.

CDR3 bases: TGTGCCAGCAGCCCTAGTACAGAGTACCAAGAGACCCAGTACTTC. Its protein product is CASSPSTEYQETQYF. V and J are TRBV7-7 and TRBJ2-5; D gene ambiguous. In germline, CDR1 is SSHAT, CDR2 FNYEAQ (reference sequence). V was cut by 5 bases and J by 0 bases, with 13 bases left in between. This CDR3 contains 15 residues.

This sequence joins TRBV7-2 and TRBJ2-6; D gene unclear. From germline, CDR1 is SGHTA and CDR2 FQGNSA. The germline V and J ends were trimmed by 4 bases and 0 bases, with 7 bases remaining between them. The CDR3 spans 15 residues. The CDR3 DNA is TGTGCCAGCAGCTCCCGCGGCTCTGGGGCCAACGTCCTGACTTTC. This translates into CASSSRGSGANVLTF.

This clonotype was found a few times. The gene calls are TRBV10-3 and TRBJ2-5; 9 bases map to TRBD2. Germline trimming cut 4 bases from V and 1 base from J; bases unmatched to any gene: 10. The CDR3 sequence is 17 residues long. Per the germline V gene, CDR1 is ENHRY and CDR2 is SYGVKD. The CDR3 spells CAISGSMAGGGQETQYF. For the CDR3, the DNA is TGTGCCATCAGTGGATCGATGGCGGGGGGGGGCCAAGAGACCCAGTACTTC.

V gene TRBV10-3 combines with J gene TRBJ1-5; D unresolved. The germline CDR1 and CDR2 sequences are ENHRY and SYGVKD. The germline V and J ends were trimmed by 10 bases and 4 bases, with 14 bases remaining between them. The CDR3 length is 13 residues. Here the CDR3 DNA reads TGTGCCACCAAAATAGAAGGGAATCAGCCCCAGCATTTT. Its translation is CATKIEGNQPQHF.

The chain has TRBV5-6 and TRBJ2-5; a weak D match, TRBD2 (6 bases). Germline values: CDR1 SGHDT, CDR2 YYEEEE. The CDR3 has 15 amino acids. The V end was cut by 4 bases, the J end by 2 bases, with 15 bases between. Here the CDR3 reads CASSPTVGRQETQYF. CDR3 DNA sequence: TGTGCCAGCAGCCCGACAGTAGGGAGGCAAGAGACCCAGTACTTC.

The J gene is TRBJ2-7, the V gene TRBV5-1, with 15 nucleotides matching TRBD2. This CDR3 contains 17 residues. V shed 0 bases and J 7 bases; nucleotides not matched to a gene: 8. Germline CDR1 SGHRS, CDR2 YFSETQ. CDR3 protein: CASSLGPGLAGGGEQYF. The CDR3 bases are TGCGCCAGCAGCTTGGGCCCGGGACTAGCGGGGGGTGGTGAGCAGTACTTC.

This clonotype has just a few counts. The CDR3 DNA follows: TGTGCCAGCAGCTTATCGGACAGGGAACTATTTGGCTACACCTTC. This sequence encodes CASSLSDRELFGYTF. This chain connects TRBV7-9 to TRBJ1-2; 8 nucleotides align to TRBD1. This CDR3 contains 15 residues. J gave up 7 bases and V 2 bases, and 9 bases lay outside the gene matches. Germline-derived CDR1 and CDR2 are SEHNR and FQNEAQ (reference sequence). Supplemented by reference TRBV7-9 and TRBJ1-2, the full variable domain reads DTGVSQNPRHKITKRGQNVTFRCDPISEHNRLYWYRQTLGQGPEFLTYFQNEAQLEKSRLLSDRFSAERPKGSFSTLEIQRTEQGDSAMYLCASSLSDRELFGYTFGSGTRLTVV.

The V and J genes are TRBV9 and TRBJ1-1; D remains ambiguous. Trimming pared 6 bases from V and 8 bases from J, leaving 17 bases between. The CDR3 covers 13 residues. Germline assignment: CDR1 SGDLS and CDR2 YYNGEE. CDR3: CASTPFGAGEAFF. The CDR3 DNA sequence: TGTGCCAGCACCCCATTCGGAGCAGGCGAAGCTTTCTTT.

This clonotype was seen a handful of times. CDR3 protein: CASSQEVRGASVQPQHF. For the CDR3, the DNA is TGCGCCAGCAGCCAAGAGGTGCGGGGGGCTTCGGTTCAGCCCCAGCATTTT. J is TRBJ1-5 and V is TRBV4-3; maybe TRBD1 (6 bases). Germline CDR1 and CDR2: LGHNA and YSLEER. The CDR3 loop spans 17 amino acids. V was pared by 0 bases and J by 6 bases, with 18 bases between.

This clonotype has just a few counts. The chain links TRBV25-1 to TRBJ2-3, with 10 bases lining up with TRBD2. This CDR3 has 15 residues. Germline loops: CDR1 MGHDK, CDR2 SYGVNS. V was pared by 3 bases and J by 7 bases, with 7 bases of the junction left unmatched. DNA of the CDR3: TGTGCCAGCAGTGATCGAGCGGGGGGGCCATATACGCAGTATTTT. This translates into CASSDRAGGPYTQYF.

There are a few counts of this clonotype. This sequence joins TRBV3-1 and TRBJ1-2; the D is unclear. Deletions cut 1 base from V and 11 bases from J, with 11 bases between. CDR1 is LGHDT, CDR2 YNNKEL, per germline (reference sequence). The CDR3 extends over 12 amino acids. The CDR3 sequence: CASSQGGRAYTF. The CDR3 bases are TGTGCCAGCAGCCAAGGCGGGAGGGCGTACACCTTC.

This clonotype was picked up a small number of times. The chain carries TRBV4-3 and TRBJ2-2; D is unresolved. The V end was cut by 0 bases, the J end by 7 bases, with 6 bases between. CDR3 size: 13 residues. In germline, CDR1 is LGHNA, CDR2 YSLEER. CDR3 bases: TGCGCCAGCAGCCAAGATAGAGTCGGGGAGCTGTTTTTT. Translation: CASSQDRVGELFF.

V usage is TRBV12-3 or TRBV12-4 and J usage is TRBJ2-1, with 8 bases aligning to TRBD2. Trimming took 6 bases from V and 16 from J; bases not matched to a gene: 11. The CDR3 is 12 residues long. CDR3 in DNA: TGTGCCAGCAGCACGACCGGGACTAGAATCTTCTTC. It translates to CASSTTGTRIFF.

This clonotype was counted at least ten times. V gene TRBV4-1 combines with J gene TRBJ1-5, with 7 nucleotides matching TRBD1. V shed 3 bases, J shed 8 bases, and the junction held 4 bases outside the gene matches. This CDR3 comprises 13 residues. Per the germline V gene, CDR1 is MGHRA and CDR2 is YSYEKL. The CDR3 loop is CASSHDREEPQHF. The CDR3, as DNA: TGCGCCAGCAGCCATGACAGGGAGGAGCCCCAGCATTTT.

The V and J genes are TRBV20-1 and TRBJ1-3, with 7 nucleotides matching TRBD1. The CDR3 spans 15 residues. With V trimmed by 6 bases and J by 1 base, 9 bases remained unmatched. Germline V lookup: CDR1 DFQATT, CDR2 SNEGSKA (reference sequence). The CDR3 region has the DNA TGCAGTGCGGTACAGGGGCTAGCGTCTGGAAACACCATATATTTT. It is translated as CSAVQGLASGNTIYF.